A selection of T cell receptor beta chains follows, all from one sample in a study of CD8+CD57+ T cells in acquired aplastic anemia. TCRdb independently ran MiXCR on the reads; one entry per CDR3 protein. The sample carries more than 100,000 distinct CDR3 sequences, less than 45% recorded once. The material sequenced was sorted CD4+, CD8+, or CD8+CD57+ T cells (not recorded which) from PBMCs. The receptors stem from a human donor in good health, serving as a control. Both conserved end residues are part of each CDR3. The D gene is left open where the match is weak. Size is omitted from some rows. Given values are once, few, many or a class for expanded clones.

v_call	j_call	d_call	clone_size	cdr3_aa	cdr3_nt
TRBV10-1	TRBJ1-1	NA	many	CASSDQGKAFF	TGCGCCAGCAGTGACCAGGGGAAAGCTTTCTTT
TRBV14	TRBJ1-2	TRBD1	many	CASSQEAGGLYGYTF	TGTGCCAGCAGCCAAGAGGCAGGGGGGCTCTATGGCTACACCTTC
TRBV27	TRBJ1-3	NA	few	CASSLQAGNTIYF	TGTGCCAGCAGTCTACAGGCTGGAAACACCATATATTTT
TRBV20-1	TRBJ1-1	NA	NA	CSAAAWRIQNTEAFF	TGCAGTGCAGCAGCGTGGCGGATCCAAAACACTGAAGCTTTCTTT
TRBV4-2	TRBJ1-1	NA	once	CASSYGEAFF	TGTGCCAGCAGCTATGGGGAGGCTTTCTTT
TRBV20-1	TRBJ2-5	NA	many	CSARDIMANRETQYF	TGCAGTGCTAGAGATATAATGGCTAATCGCGAGACCCAGTACTTC
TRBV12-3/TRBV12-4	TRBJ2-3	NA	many	CASSLPPSGDTQYF	TGTGCCAGCAGTTTACCCCCCTCAGGAGATACGCAGTATTTT
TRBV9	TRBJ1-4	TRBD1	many	CASSVAGGDNEKLFF	TGTGCCAGCAGCGTCGCAGGGGGGGATAATGAAAAACTGTTTTTT
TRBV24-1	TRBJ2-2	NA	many	CATSGAAGSAGELFF	TGTGCCACCAGTGGGGCGGCGGGGTCGGCCGGGGAGCTGTTTTTT
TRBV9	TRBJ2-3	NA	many	CASSVATQGDTQYF	TGTGCCAGCAGCGTAGCTACTCAAGGGGATACGCAGTATTTT